The rows below give T cell receptor beta chains drawn from one sample of a study of blood T cells in healthy people across ages. MiXCR was run by TCRdb on the 5' RACE reads, yielding one entry per CDR3 protein. The table shows 1.5 million to 2 million distinct CDR3 sequences, with about two fifths occurring only once. Sequenced: blood. These receptors were taken from a human donor in good health. Both conserved end residues are part of each CDR3. D genes are given only for firm matches. Clone size appears in some rows only: once, few, many, or a class for an expanded clone.

TRBV4-1,-,TRBJ2-3,-,15,CASSQVTRSTDTQYF,TGCGCCAGCAGCCAGGTCACTAGGAGCACAGATACGCAGTATTTT
TRBV4-2,-,TRBJ1-2,-,15,CASSQVGRPNHGYTF,TGTGCCAGCAGCCAAGTCGGGCGCCCGAATCATGGCTACACCTTC
TRBV6-5,-,TRBJ2-6,-,13,CASRTYGANVLTF,TGTGCCAGTAGGACCTATGGGGCCAACGTCCTGACTTTC
TRBV12-3/TRBV12-4,-,TRBJ1-2,TRBD1,14,CASRKDRGGYGYTF,TGTGCCAGCAGAAAGGACAGGGGGGGCTATGGCTACACCTTC
TRBV11-2,-,TRBJ1-1,TRBD1,13,CASSRGQGQRAFF,TGTGCCAGCAGCCGCGGACAGGGCCAGAGGGCTTTCTTT
TRBV12-3/TRBV12-4,-,TRBJ1-2,-,13,CASKARVGGGYTF,TGTGCCAGCAAAGCCAGGGTGGGAGGTGGCTACACCTTC
TRBV7-2,-,TRBJ1-1,-,15,CASRTLGLRGTEAFF,TGTGCCAGCAGAACACTCGGCCTACGGGGGACTGAAGCTTTCTTT
TRBV24-1,few,TRBJ2-3,-,16,CATSDSGQGMTDTQYF,TGTGCCACCAGTGATTCCGGACAAGGGATGACAGATACGCAGTATTTT
TRBV20-1,once,TRBJ1-4,TRBD1,13,CSAPQGADEKLFF,TGCAGTGCGCCTCAGGGGGCAGATGAAAAACTGTTTTTT
TRBV10-3,few,TRBJ2-1,-,16,CAISDRGGVSYNEQFF,TGTGCCATCAGTGACAGGGGGGGAGTCTCCTACAATGAGCAGTTCTTC
TRBV25-1,-,TRBJ1-2,-,16,CASRTKLLKEVGGYTF,TGTGCCAGCAGAACAAAGCTTCTCAAGGAAGTCGGCGGCTACACCTTC
TRBV2,-,TRBJ1-2,-,13,CASRVNREEGYTF,TGTGCCAGCAGGGTCAACAGGGAAGAGGGCTACACCTTC
TRBV7-8,-,TRBJ2-3,-,13,CASSGDHPDTQYF,TGTGCCAGCAGCGGGGACCACCCAGATACGCAGTATTTT
TRBV7-2,-,TRBJ1-2,-,15,CASSLEGSALYGYTF,TGTGCCAGCAGCTTAGAGGGGTCGGCCCTCTATGGCTACACCTTC
TRBV7-2,-,TRBJ2-7,-,15,CASSNVVGPSYEQYF,TGTGCCAGCAGCAACGTGGTGGGGCCCTCCTACGAGCAGTACTTC
TRBV7-9,few,TRBJ2-7,-,16,CASSPRPGLTYYEQYF,TGTGCCAGCAGCCCTCGCCCCGGCTTGACGTACTACGAGCAGTACTTC
TRBV6-2/TRBV6-3,many,TRBJ2-3,-,16,CASSYSILPTTDTQYF,TGTGCCAGCAGTTACTCGATCCTCCCAACCACAGATACGCAGTATTTT
TRBV3-1,few,TRBJ2-5,TRBD1,13,CASSGQVKETQYF,TGTGCCAGCAGCGGACAGGTTAAAGAGACCCAGTACTTC
TRBV20-1,-,TRBJ2-7,-,14,CSAWSGTSSYEQYF,TGCAGTGCTTGGAGCGGTACCAGCTCCTACGAGCAGTACTTC
TRBV6-6,few,TRBJ1-6,TRBD1,15,CASSYSGTDNSPLHF,TGTGCCAGCAGTTACTCGGGGACAGATAATTCACCCCTCCACTTT
TRBV24-1,-,TRBJ2-7,-,14,CATSDREGTYEQYF,TGTGCCACCAGTGACAGGGAAGGGACCTACGAGCAGTACTTC
TRBV6-5,-,TRBJ1-1,-,13,CASSYQANTEAFF,TGTGCCAGCAGTTACCAGGCGAACACTGAAGCTTTCTTT
TRBV5-5,-,TRBJ2-5,-,13,CASSLQRGGTQYF,TGTGCCAGCAGCCTACAGAGGGGGGGGACCCAGTACTTC
TRBV30,-,TRBJ2-6,TRBD1,17,CAWSVGTGASGANVLTF,TGTGCCTGGAGTGTAGGGACAGGGGCCTCTGGGGCCAACGTCCTGACTTTC
TRBV20-1,-,TRBJ1-6,TRBD1,13,CSAIRDRDSPLHF,TGCAGTGCTATCCGGGACAGGGATTCACCCCTCCACTTT
TRBV20-1,-,TRBJ2-5,-,13,CSASQRSQETQYF,TGCAGTGCCTCACAACGTAGCCAAGAGACCCAGTACTTC
TRBV20-1,-,TRBJ2-7,TRBD1,13,CSARKGTGDEQYF,TGCAGTGCTAGGAAGGGGACAGGGGACGAGCAGTACTTC
TRBV6-2/TRBV6-3,few,TRBJ2-1,-,14,CASTPPTPHNEQFF,TGTGCCAGCACCCCGCCGACCCCCCACAATGAGCAGTTCTTC
TRBV29-1,few,TRBJ2-1,-,14,CSVRRPGGDGEQFF,TGCAGCGTTCGACGCCCGGGCGGCGATGGTGAGCAGTTCTTC
TRBV27,-,TRBJ2-1,-,15,CASSLLGAFYNEQFF,TGTGCCAGCAGTTTATTGGGGGCGTTCTACAATGAGCAGTTCTTC
TRBV7-2,-,TRBJ2-5,-,17,CASNQIRRGASQETQYF,TGTGCCAGCAACCAAATAAGACGGGGGGCCTCTCAAGAGACCCAGTACTTC
TRBV6-5,-,TRBJ2-7,-,14,CASSYDRSDCEQYF,TGTGCCAGCAGCTACGACAGGTCCGACTGCGAGCAGTACTTC
TRBV12-3/TRBV12-4,-,TRBJ2-5,-,14,CASSHGRYRETQYF,TGTGCCAGCAGCCATGGTCGGTACCGTGAGACCCAGTACTTC
TRBV7-9,-,TRBJ1-2,-,14,CASSLDGVYYGYTF,TGTGCCAGCAGCTTAGATGGGGTTTACTATGGCTACACCTTC
TRBV28,few,TRBJ2-1,-,13,CASAPGGSNEQFF,TGTGCCAGCGCCCCAGGGGGGAGCAATGAGCAGTTCTTC
TRBV7-2,many,TRBJ2-3,-,14,CASSPSPRRDTQYF,TGTGCCAGCAGTCCTAGCCCGAGACGGGATACGCAGTATTTT
TRBV5-1,-,TRBJ2-3,-,13,CASSLDSSDTQYF,TGCGCCAGCAGCTTGGATAGTAGTGATACGCAGTATTTT
TRBV7-6,-,TRBJ2-7,TRBD1,16,CASSLDPGTGVYEQYF,TGTGCCAGCAGCTTAGATCCCGGGACAGGGGTGTACGAGCAGTACTTC
TRBV5-1,-,TRBJ2-7,-,14,CASSLGFRPYEQYF,TGCGCCAGCAGTTTAGGATTTAGGCCCTACGAGCAGTACTTC
TRBV9,few,TRBJ2-1,-,15,CASSVEQGSHNEQFF,TGTGCCAGCAGCGTAGAACAGGGCTCCCACAATGAGCAGTTCTTC
TRBV15,few,TRBJ2-3,-,17,CATGSGLGGTTTDTQYF,TGTGCCACTGGATCGGGTTTGGGCGGGACAACCACAGATACGCAGTATTTT
TRBV12-3/TRBV12-4,-,TRBJ2-1,-,16,CASSLLWNSSYNEQFF,TGTGCCAGCAGTTTATTGTGGAACAGCTCCTACAATGAGCAGTTCTTC
TRBV6-2/TRBV6-3,-,TRBJ2-7,-,15,CASSYNPRTSYEQYF,TGTGCCAGCAGTTACAACCCTAGGACTTCCTACGAGCAGTACTTC
TRBV20-1,few,TRBJ1-2,-,13,CSARRGANYGYTF,TGCAGTGCTAGAAGGGGCGCTAACTATGGCTACACCTTC
TRBV9,-,TRBJ1-6,TRBD1,16,CASSSRTGGPNSPLHF,TGTGCCAGCAGCTCTCGGACAGGGGGCCCTAATTCACCCCTCCACTTT
TRBV29-1,-,TRBJ2-5,TRBD2,14,CSVERVAGTETQYF,TGCAGCGTTGAACGGGTAGCGGGGACGGAGACCCAGTACTTC
TRBV25-1,-,TRBJ1-5,-,14,CASSEFRSDQPQHF,TGTGCCAGCAGTGAATTTCGGAGTGATCAGCCCCAGCATTTT
TRBV7-2,-,TRBJ1-1,-,11,CASRRTGTAFF,TGTGCCAGCAGACGTACAGGGACTGCTTTCTTT
TRBV6-6,-,TRBJ1-2,-,10,CATMNYGYTF,TGTGCCACCATGAATTATGGCTACACCTTC
TRBV27,-,TRBJ1-1,-,13,CASSLSGNQGAFF,TGTGCCAGCAGTTTATCGGGAAATCAAGGGGCTTTCTTT
TRBV7-9,-,TRBJ1-5,-,16,CASSLGGRGRDQPQHF,TGTGCCAGCAGCTTAGGGGGGCGGGGGCGGGATCAGCCCCAGCATTTT
TRBV20-1,-,TRBJ2-3,TRBD2,15,CSARVLAGATDTQYF,TGCAGTGCTAGAGTACTAGCGGGGGCCACAGATACGCAGTATTTT
TRBV18,few,TRBJ1-2,-,16,CASSPRGAQAVYGYTF,TGTGCCAGCTCCCCCCGTGGGGCCCAGGCTGTATATGGCTACACCTTC
TRBV2,-,TRBJ2-5,-,12,CASRDGKETQYF,TGTGCCAGCAGGGACGGAAAAGAGACCCAGTACTTC
TRBV11-2,-,TRBJ2-4,-,14,CASSLGPSRSIQYF,TGTGCCAGCAGCTTAGGTCCGAGCAGGTCCATTCAGTACTTC
TRBV20-1,-,TRBJ1-2,-,16,CSARDQRGSRNYGYTF,TGCAGTGCTAGAGATCAAAGGGGATCGAGAAACTATGGCTACACCTTC
TRBV7-3,-,TRBJ2-1,-,15,CASSLAGAGRNEQFF,TGTGCCAGCAGCTTAGCGGGGGCCGGGAGGAATGAGCAGTTCTTC
TRBV10-2,-,TRBJ2-7,TRBD1,14,CASNSPGQGVERYF,TGCGCCAGCAACTCACCGGGACAGGGGGTCGAGCGGTACTTC
TRBV12-3/TRBV12-4,few,TRBJ1-2,-,13,CASSRTQGWGYTF,TGTGCCAGCAGCCGAACTCAGGGCTGGGGCTACACCTTC
TRBV9,-,TRBJ2-7,TRBD2,14,CASSASGGEYEQYF,TGTGCCAGCAGCGCCTCCGGGGGGGAGTACGAGCAGTACTTC